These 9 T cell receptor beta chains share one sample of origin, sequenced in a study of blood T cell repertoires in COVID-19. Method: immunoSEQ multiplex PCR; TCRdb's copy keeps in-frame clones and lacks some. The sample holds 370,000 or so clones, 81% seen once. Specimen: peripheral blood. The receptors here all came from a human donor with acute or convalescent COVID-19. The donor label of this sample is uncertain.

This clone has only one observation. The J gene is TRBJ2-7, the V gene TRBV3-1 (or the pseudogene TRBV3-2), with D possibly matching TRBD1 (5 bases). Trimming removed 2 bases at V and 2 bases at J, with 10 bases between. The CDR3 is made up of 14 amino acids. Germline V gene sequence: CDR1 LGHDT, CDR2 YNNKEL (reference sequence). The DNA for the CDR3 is TGTGCCAGCAGCCAAAACAGGAAGGCCTACGAGCAGTACTTC. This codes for CASSQNRKAYEQYF.

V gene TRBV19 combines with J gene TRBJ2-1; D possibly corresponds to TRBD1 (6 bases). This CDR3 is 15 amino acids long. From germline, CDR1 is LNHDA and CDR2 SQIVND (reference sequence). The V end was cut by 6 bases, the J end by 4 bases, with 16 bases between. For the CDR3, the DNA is TGTGCCAGTAGATCCGGGACATATATGTACAATGAGCAGTTCTTC. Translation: CASRSGTYMYNEQFF.

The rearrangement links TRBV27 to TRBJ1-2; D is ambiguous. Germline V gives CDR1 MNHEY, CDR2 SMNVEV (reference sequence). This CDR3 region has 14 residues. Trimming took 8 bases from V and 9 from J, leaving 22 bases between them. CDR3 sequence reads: CASVPQVGVGSYTF. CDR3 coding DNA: TGTGCCAGCGTACCCCAGGTTGGAGTCGGGAGCTACACCTTC.

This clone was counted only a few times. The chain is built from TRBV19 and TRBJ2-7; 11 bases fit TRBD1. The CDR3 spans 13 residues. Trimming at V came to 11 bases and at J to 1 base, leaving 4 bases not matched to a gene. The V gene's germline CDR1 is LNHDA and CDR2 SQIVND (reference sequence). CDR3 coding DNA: TGTGCCGGGACAGGGGGGGCGTCCTACGAGCAGTACTTC. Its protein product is CAGTGGASYEQYF.

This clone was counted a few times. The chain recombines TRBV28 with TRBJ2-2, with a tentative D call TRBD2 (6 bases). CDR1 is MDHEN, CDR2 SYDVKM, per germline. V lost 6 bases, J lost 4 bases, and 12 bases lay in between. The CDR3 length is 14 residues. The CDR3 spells CASSSGVVTGELFF. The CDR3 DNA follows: TGTGCCAGCAGCTCGGGAGTAGTCACCGGGGAGCTGTTTTTT.

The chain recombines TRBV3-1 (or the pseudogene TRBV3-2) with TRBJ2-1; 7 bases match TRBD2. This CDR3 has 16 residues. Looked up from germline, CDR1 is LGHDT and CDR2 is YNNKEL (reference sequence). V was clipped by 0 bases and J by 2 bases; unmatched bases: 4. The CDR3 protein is CASSQDGTTAYNEQFF. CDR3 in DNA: TGTGCCAGCAGCCAAGATGGGACTACTGCCTACAATGAGCAGTTCTTC.

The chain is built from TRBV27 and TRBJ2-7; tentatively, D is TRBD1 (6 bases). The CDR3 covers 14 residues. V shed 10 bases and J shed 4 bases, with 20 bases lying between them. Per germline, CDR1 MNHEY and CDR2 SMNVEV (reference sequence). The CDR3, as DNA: TGTGCCACGGCAGCTTCCAGGGGCGAATACGAGCAGTACTTC. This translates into CATAASRGEYEQYF.

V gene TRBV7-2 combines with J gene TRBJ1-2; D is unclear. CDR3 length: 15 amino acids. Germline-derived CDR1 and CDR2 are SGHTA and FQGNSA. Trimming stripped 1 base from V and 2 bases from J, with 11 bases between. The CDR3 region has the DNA TGTGCCAGCAGCTTAGGGCCGATGATGAACTATGGCTACACCTTC. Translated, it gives CASSLGPMMNYGYTF. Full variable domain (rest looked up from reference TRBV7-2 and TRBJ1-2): GAGVSQSPSNKVTEKGKDVELRCDPISGHTALYWYRQSLGQGLEFLIYFQGNSAPDKSGLPSDRFSAERTGGSVSTLTIQRTQQEDSAVYLCASSLGPMMNYGYTFGSGTRLTVV.

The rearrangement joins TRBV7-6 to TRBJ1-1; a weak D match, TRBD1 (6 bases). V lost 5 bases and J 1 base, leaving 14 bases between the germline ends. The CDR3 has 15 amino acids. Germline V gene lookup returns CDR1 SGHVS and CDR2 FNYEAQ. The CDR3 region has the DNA TGTGCCAGCAGCCCTCGGGACACTCCGAACACTGAAGCTTTCTTT. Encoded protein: CASSPRDTPNTEAFF.